The TCR beta chain described here comes from a study of T cell responses to AZD1222 COVID-19 vaccine. Study-level results: There were repertoire samples only from the period after the peak T cell response.

This table comes from immunoSEQ multiplex PCR, and its TCRdb copy is limited to in-frame clones, with some not included. The sample gives some 120,000 clones, 75% to 90% of which show up once; around 10% is in the top ten. Deletions cut 5 bases from V and 13 bases from J, with 14 bases between. CDR1 is LNHDA and CDR2 is SQIVND in the germline V gene (reference sequence). The CDR3 is made up of 11 amino acids. This clone was seen once. Its antigen remains unknown. Sequenced material: peripheral blood, taken on day 0 of MenACWY control vaccination. The genes are TRBV19 and TRBJ1-2; a weak D match, TRBD1 (5 bases). The sequence came from an adult in good health. DNA of the CDR3: TGTGCCAGTAGTGCCGGGGCCTTAGGCACCTTC. It is translated as CASSAGALGTF.